This T cell receptor beta chain was sequenced for a study of breast tumors, draining lymph nodes, adjacent tissues. Per germline, CDR1 LNHNV and CDR2 YYDKDF (reference sequence). V trimming: 4 bases; J trimming: 3 bases; junction bases outside the gene matches: 5. The CDR3 length is 14 residues. On this clonotype itself: What it binds is not known.

MiXCR, run by TCRdb on the multiplex PCR reads, gives a single entry per CDR3 protein. Altogether about 270,000 distinct CDR3 sequences are present, 30% to 35% being singletons, with the ten largest covering more than 1%. Study observations and caveats: Luminal-like breast cancer showed significantly higher tumor–nontumor repertoire similarity than basal-like. Tumor T cell lymph node origin was a supported hypothesis, not proven. Findings are consistent with lymph node origin and intratumoral expansion of most tumor T cells.

Breast cancer patients provided tissue from their axillary draining lymph nodes. The receptor was derived from a female donor with breast cancer. Some clones in this sample may be carry-over from other donors' samples. The J gene is TRBJ2-7, the V gene TRBV15, with TRBD1 matching 8 bases. Sequencing used axillary lymph node tissue. DNA of the CDR3: TGTGCCACCAGCAAACAGGGGGAGGACTACGAGCAGTACTTC. Translation gives CATSKQGEDYEQYF.